By share, the clone carrying this T cell receptor beta chain ranks as medium-sized. What it binds is unknown. Amplification of TCR beta CDR3 regions used RNA transcripts. An opening RT-PCR round employed HTBI primers and preceded a second-round multiplex PCR. TCRdb passed the multiplex PCR reads through MiXCR, listing each CDR3 protein once. The table lists approximately 17,000 distinct CDR3 sequences, around 46% of them singletons. This sample was included in a study of Graves' ophthalmopathy and Graves' hyperthyroidism. General study points: Most thyroid clonotypes with frequency above 0.001 were detected in blood too.

The J segment lost 3 bases and the V segment lost 0 bases, leaving 2 bases of the junction unmatched. CDR1 and CDR2 (germline): SGHVS, FNYEAQ. The CDR3 runs 16 residues. No ophthalmopathy within 18 months of follow-up signified stable hyperthyroidism. Aged 18 to 65, hyperthyroidism patients had been newly diagnosed, with under 2 months' duration. Serum thyroxine and TRAb, along with clinical symptoms, thyroid ultrasound and orbital computed tomography, were what diagnosis relied on. This TCR was recovered from a woman in her 40s with stable Graves' hyperthyroidism. The chain has TRBV7-6 and TRBJ2-5, with 12 bases matching TRBD2. Sequences were obtained from peripheral blood. The CDR3 coding sequence is TGTGCCAGCAGCTTAGCTACTAGCGGGGGGAAAGAGACCCAGTACTTC. Its protein product is CASSLATSGGKETQYF.